Following are 5 T cell receptor beta chains from one sample sequenced in a study. Treg sorting used a CD4+CD25+CD127-/low gate. MiXCR, run by TCRdb on the 5' RACE reads, gives a single entry per CDR3 protein. The profile covers approximately 60,000 distinct CDR3 sequences, with about 28% appearing a single time and roughly 2.1% taken by the ten largest. Source material: tumor-infiltrating Tregs sorted from the breast tumor. These receptors originate from a female donor with breast cancer.

In this sample, this clonotype turned up a few times. The genes are TRBV5-1 and TRBJ2-3, with TRBD2 matching 7 bases. The CDR3 is made up of 18 amino acids. V gave up 0 bases and J gave up 0 bases; unmatched junction bases: 10. Germline CDR1 SGHRS, CDR2 YFSETQ. CDR3 nucleotides: TGCGCCAGCAGCTTGGGACCTACAGCGGGATCTAGCACAGATACGCAGTATTTT. Protein sequence: CASSLGPTAGSSTDTQYF.

The gene calls are TRBV12-3 or TRBV12-4 and TRBJ1-6, with D unclear. The CDR3 length is 14 residues. Trimming left V 2 bases short and J 8 bases short, with 10 bases between. The CDR3 loop is CASSLLGTDSPLHF. The DNA of the CDR3 is TGTGCCAGCAGTTTACTGGGTACAGATTCACCCCTCCACTTT.

This clonotype was counted ten times or more. CDR3 nucleotides: TGTGCCAGCAGTGGGGACTTCCAAGAGACCCAGTACTTC. Translated, it gives CASSGDFQETQYF. The V and J genes are TRBV6-5 and TRBJ2-5, with a weak D call TRBD2 (6 bases). Germline values: CDR1 MNHEY, CDR2 SVGAGI. This CDR3 contains 13 residues. V shed 5 bases and J shed 1 base, with 8 bases lying between them.

In its sample, this clonotype was seen many times. This chain connects TRBV5-1 to TRBJ2-1; 8 positions agree with TRBD2. Looked up from germline, CDR1 is SGHRS and CDR2 is YFSETQ. J gave up 0 bases and V 7 bases, and 12 bases lay outside the gene matches. The CDR3 spans 17 residues. The DNA of the CDR3 is TGCGCCAGCGGACCCGGGGTAGCGGGGTACTCCTACAATGAGCAGTTCTTC. The encoded protein is CASGPGVAGYSYNEQFF.

The CDR3 reads CSTTFFGGVNYGYTF. The DNA of the CDR3 is TGCAGTACTACATTTTTCGGCGGAGTAAACTATGGCTACACCTTC. The rearrangement uses TRBV20-1 and TRBJ1-2, with unresolved D. Looked up from germline, CDR1 is DFQATT and CDR2 is SNEGSKA (reference sequence). The length of the CDR3 is 15 residues. V shed 8 bases and J shed 2 bases, with 21 bases lying between them.